Listed here are 9 T cell receptor beta chains from one sample, sequenced in a study of TIL therapy for anti-PD-1-resistant metastatic lung cancer. The immunoSEQ assay was v3. Profiled with immunoSEQ multiplex PCR; TCRdb holds only in-frame clones, not every one. The sample lists 30,000 or so clones, about 70% occurring once. Specified time point: pre-treatment sample, taken before nivolumab and TIL therapy. The specimen was blood, collected at baseline. Every receptor here comes from a woman aged 30 to 85 with non-small cell lung cancer.

In its sample, this clone was seen once. This chain links TRBV5-6 with TRBJ1-1, with a possible D match to TRBD1 (5 bases). The CDR3 totals 14 residues. The germline CDR1 and CDR2 sequences are SGHDT and YYEEEE. V was trimmed by 1 base and J by 8 bases, leaving 15 bases between them. The CDR3 spells CASSLRDRMIEAFF. The CDR3 DNA follows: TGTGCCAGCAGCTTGAGAGACAGAATGATAGAAGCTTTCTTT.

The chain combines TRBV5-1 with TRBJ2-7; D unresolved. The CDR3 consists of 13 residues. CDR1 and CDR2 (germline): SGHRS, YFSETQ. With 0 bases removed from V and 3 bases from J, the gap between germline ends came to 7 bases. DNA of the CDR3: TGCGCCAGCAGCTTGGCCAAGGGCTACGAGCAGTACTTC. It yields the protein CASSLAKGYEQYF.

This chain uses TRBV19 with TRBJ2-3; a weak D match, TRBD1 (5 bases). Trimming took off 3 bases at V and 4 bases at J, with 20 bases between the two ends. The length of the CDR3 is 17 residues. CDR1 is LNHDA and CDR2 is SQIVND in the germline V gene (reference sequence). The CDR3 is CASSIGFSWGLPDTQYF. DNA for the CDR3: TGTGCCAGTAGTATCGGCTTTTCGTGGGGCCTACCAGATACGCAGTATTTT.

V usage is TRBV5-4 and J usage is TRBJ1-1; TRBD1 matches 10 bases. The junction had 7 bases not matched to a gene; V was cut back by 4 bases and J by 4 bases. This CDR3 has 15 amino acids. CDR1 and CDR2 from the germline V gene are SGHNT and YYREEE (reference sequence). CDR3 bases: TGTGCCAGCAGCGGAGGGACAGGGGTCTTCACTGAAGCTTTCTTT. This codes for CASSGGTGVFTEAFF.

V usage is TRBV30 and J usage is TRBJ2-7, with 8 bases fitting TRBD1. Germline CDR1 reads GTSNPN; CDR2 reads SVGIG (reference sequence). Trimming at V came to 4 bases and at J to 4 bases, leaving 9 bases not matched to a gene. The CDR3 covers 14 residues. CDR3 region: CAWTPPRGRYEQYF. The DNA of the CDR3 is TGTGCCTGGACCCCCCCCAGGGGGCGGTACGAGCAGTACTTC.

The chain uses TRBV6-5 and TRBJ1-1, with D possibly matching TRBD1 (5 bases). Trimming stripped 2 bases from V and 4 bases from J, with 14 bases between. The germline V gene has CDR1 MNHEY and CDR2 SVGAGI. The CDR3 is 15 residues long. The chain's CDR3 is CASSYLSPRVTEAFF. The CDR3 DNA is TGTGCCAGCAGTTACCTCTCCCCCAGGGTCACTGAAGCTTTCTTT.

The genes are TRBV29-1 and TRBJ1-1; the match to TRBD1 covers 10 bases. This CDR3 is built from 13 residues. CDR1 and CDR2 from the germline V gene are SQVTM and ANQGSEA. The ends lost 6 bases at V and 4 bases at J; junction bases unmatched: 5. The CDR3 spells CSVADRGGTEAFF. CDR3 bases: TGCAGCGTGGCGGACAGGGGGGGCACTGAAGCTTTCTTT.

V usage is TRBV27 and J usage is TRBJ1-2; 8 bases fit TRBD1. Germline-derived CDR1 and CDR2 are MNHEY and SMNVEV (reference sequence). V dropped 0 bases and J dropped 4; count of bases not matched to a gene: 7. The CDR3 contains 16 residues. The CDR3 is CASSLSGQGAPYGYTF. The CDR3 nucleotides read TGTGCCAGCAGTTTATCAGGGCAGGGGGCTCCCTATGGCTACACCTTC.

This clone has just one count. The chain combines TRBV7-9 with TRBJ2-5; 8 positions agree with TRBD1. The DNA end favors TRBJ2-7, so the J call may be wrong. Looked up from germline, CDR1 is SEHNR and CDR2 is FQNEAQ (reference sequence). The length of the CDR3 is 14 residues. CDR3 nucleotides: TGTGCCAGCAGCTTAGGGACAGGGCCCTACGAGCAGTACTTC. This sequence encodes CASSLGTGPYEQYF.